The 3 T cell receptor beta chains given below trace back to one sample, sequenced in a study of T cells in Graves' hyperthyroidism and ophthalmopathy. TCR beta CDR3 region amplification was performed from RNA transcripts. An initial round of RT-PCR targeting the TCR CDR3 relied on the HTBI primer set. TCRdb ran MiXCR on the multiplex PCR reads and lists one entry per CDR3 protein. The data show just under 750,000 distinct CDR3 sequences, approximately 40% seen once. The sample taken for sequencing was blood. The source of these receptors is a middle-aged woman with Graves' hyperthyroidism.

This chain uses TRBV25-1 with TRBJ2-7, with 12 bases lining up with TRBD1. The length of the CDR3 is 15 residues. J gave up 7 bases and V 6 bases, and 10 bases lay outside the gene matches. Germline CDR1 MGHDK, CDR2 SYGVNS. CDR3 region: CASRSTGQGAEEQYF. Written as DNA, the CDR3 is TGTGCCAGCAGATCCACGGGACAGGGGGCAGAAGAGCAGTACTTC.

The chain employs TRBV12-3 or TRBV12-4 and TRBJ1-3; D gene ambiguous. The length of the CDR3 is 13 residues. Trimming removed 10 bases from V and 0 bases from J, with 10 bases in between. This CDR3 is CATMKNSGNTIYF. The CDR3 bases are TGTGCCACCATGAAGAACTCTGGAAACACCATATATTTT.

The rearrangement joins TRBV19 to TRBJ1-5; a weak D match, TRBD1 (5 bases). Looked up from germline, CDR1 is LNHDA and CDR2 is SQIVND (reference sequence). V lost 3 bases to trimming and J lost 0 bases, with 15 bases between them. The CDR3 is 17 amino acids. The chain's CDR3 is CASSIFGGGYSNQPQHF. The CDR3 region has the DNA TGTGCCAGTAGTATCTTTGGGGGAGGCTATAGCAATCAGCCCCAGCATTTT. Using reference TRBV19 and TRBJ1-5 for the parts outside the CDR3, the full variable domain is DGGITQSPKYLFRKEGQNVTLSCEQNLNHDAMYWYRQDPGQGLRLIYYSQIVNDFQKGDIAEGYSVSREKKESFPLTVTSAQKNPTAFYLCASSIFGGGYSNQPQHFGDGTRLSIL.